A single sample gave rise to the 30 T cell receptor beta chains below, sequenced in a study of blood T cell repertoires in COVID-19. Profiled with immunoSEQ multiplex PCR; TCRdb holds only in-frame clones, not every one. Here the sample spans approximately 110,000 clones, 82% being singletons. The specimen sequenced was peripheral blood. These receptor sequences come from a woman aged 80 or over with acute or convalescent COVID-19.

This chain connects TRBV4-3 to TRBJ1-1; TRBD1 is a possible D gene (5 bases). The germline CDR1 and CDR2 sequences are LGHNA and YSLEER. The CDR3 runs to 14 residues. The ends were cut back, 1 base at V and 6 bases at J, with 12 bases in the middle. The CDR3 DNA sequence: TGCGCCAGCAGCCAAGGTACAGGATCCCCTGAAGCTTTCTTT. Its protein product is CASSQGTGSPEAFF.

The rearrangement uses TRBV7-2 and TRBJ2-1; 9 bases align to TRBD2. CDR1 SGHTA and CDR2 FQGNSA come from the germline V gene. The ends lost 5 bases at V and 0 bases at J; junction bases unmatched: 2. The CDR3 is made up of 15 amino acids. CDR3 DNA: TGTGCCAGCAGCCCACTAGCGGGCTCCTACAATGAGCAGTTCTTC. It encodes CASSPLAGSYNEQFF.

This sequence joins TRBV9 and TRBJ2-5; no definite D call. This CDR3 is 14 amino acids long. V lost 3 bases to trimming and J lost 2 bases, with 11 bases between them. CDR1 SGDLS and CDR2 YYNGEE come from the germline V gene. The CDR3 region is CASSGAHSQETQYF. In DNA form, the CDR3 reads TGTGCCAGCAGCGGAGCCCACAGTCAAGAGACCCAGTACTTC.

J is TRBJ2-6 and V is TRBV5-1; maybe TRBD1 (6 bases). CDR1 is SGHRS, CDR2 YFSETQ, per germline. The CDR3 consists of 15 residues. V gave up 4 bases and J gave up 3 bases, with 11 bases separating them. The CDR3 sequence: CASSLQGFGANVLTF. CDR3 DNA sequence: TGCGCCAGCAGCCTACAGGGTTTTGGGGCCAACGTCCTGACTTTC.

The chain recombines TRBV18 with TRBJ1-1; 7 bases agree with TRBD1. Germline CDR1 is KGHSH and CDR2 is LQKENI. V was clipped by 3 bases and J by 1 base; unmatched bases: 11. The CDR3 sequence is 17 residues long. The DNA for the CDR3 is TGTGCCAGCTCACCCTTTCCGGGACAGAGGAGGAACACTGAAGCTTTCTTT. It codes for CASSPFPGQRRNTEAFF.

The rearrangement joins TRBV5-4 to TRBJ1-6; D is ambiguous. The ends were cut back, 0 bases at V and 8 bases at J, with 3 bases in the middle. The CDR3 loop spans 12 amino acids. CDR1 SGHNT and CDR2 YYREEE come from the germline V gene (reference sequence). The CDR3 DNA reads as TGTGCCAGCAGCTTGGCTGATTCACCCCTCCACTTT. Translating it yields CASSLADSPLHF.

The chain recombines TRBV2 with TRBJ1-5; the match to TRBD1 covers 7 bases. CDR3 length: 13 residues. CDR1 and CDR2 from the germline V gene are SNHLY and FYNNEI. The V gene end was trimmed by 8 bases and the J gene end by 4 bases; junction bases not matched to a gene: 5. The CDR3 reads CASGGTENQPQHF. DNA for the CDR3: TGTGCCAGCGGCGGGACAGAGAATCAGCCCCAGCATTTT.

This sequence joins TRBV27 and TRBJ2-7, with D possibly TRBD2 on 6 matching bases. Germline CDR1 and CDR2: MNHEY and SMNVEV (reference sequence). The V end was cut by 3 bases, the J end by 2 bases, with 11 bases between. The CDR3 totals 14 residues. The CDR3 sequence: CASSFLAKPYEQYF. DNA for the CDR3: TGTGCCAGCAGTTTTCTAGCGAAGCCCTACGAGCAGTACTTC.

This clone turned up a few times. The gene calls are TRBV6-5 and TRBJ1-1; 9 nucleotides line up with TRBD1. The CDR3 extends over 15 amino acids. Trimming at V came to 6 bases and at J to 1 base, leaving 6 bases not matched to a gene. From germline, CDR1 is MNHEY and CDR2 SVGAGI. The CDR3 DNA is TGTGCCAGCAGGCCACGGACAGGGGAGAACACTGAAGCTTTCTTT. Translating gives CASRPRTGENTEAFF.

V gene TRBV18 combines with J gene TRBJ1-1, with 10 positions matching TRBD1. The CDR3 covers 14 residues. The germline V gene encodes CDR1 KGHSH and CDR2 LQKENI. The ends lost 6 bases at V and 4 bases at J; junction bases unmatched: 5. CDR3 sequence (DNA): TGTGCCAGCTCGCCGGGACAGGGGCGCACTGAAGCTTTCTTT. This gives the protein CASSPGQGRTEAFF.

The V call is TRBV5-1, the J call TRBJ2-1; 8 bases line up with TRBD2. This CDR3 is 15 amino acids long. V was clipped by 6 bases and J by 7 bases; unmatched bases: 12. Germline V lookup: CDR1 SGHRS, CDR2 YFSETQ. In nucleotides, the CDR3 is TGCGCCAGCACCGACCCGGGACTAGGCTATAATGAGCAGTTCTTC. It translates to CASTDPGLGYNEQFF.

The chain joins TRBV7-2 to TRBJ1-2; D is possibly TRBD1 (6 bases). The V and J ends lost 5 bases and 0 bases respectively, with 10 bases between them. This CDR3 contains 14 residues. In germline, CDR1 is SGHTA, CDR2 FQGNSA. CDR3 sequence reads: CASSTGQPNYGYTF. For the CDR3, the DNA is TGTGCCAGCAGCACAGGACAGCCTAACTATGGCTACACCTTC.

The rearrangement uses TRBV20-1 and TRBJ2-7; perhaps TRBD2 as D (5 bases). Trimming pared 3 bases from V and 5 bases from J, leaving 17 bases between. CDR3 length: 14 amino acids. Per germline, CDR1 DFQATT and CDR2 SNEGSKA (reference sequence). The CDR3 sequence is CSASKGRGADEQYF. In DNA form, the CDR3 reads TGCAGTGCTAGTAAAGGACGGGGAGCTGACGAGCAGTACTTC.

Worth noting for this clone: Other nucleotide sequences in the sample specify the same CDR3. The V call is TRBV18, the J call TRBJ2-2; D uncertain. CDR3 length: 13 residues. Trimming took off 4 bases at V and 0 bases at J, with 3 bases between the two ends. Germline V gene data show CDR1 as KGHSH and CDR2 as LQKENI. The CDR3 DNA sequence: TGTGCCAGCTCACGGCCGAACACCGGGGAGCTGTTTTTT. Its translation is CASSRPNTGELFF.

This clone showed up just a few times. V and J are TRBV10-2 and TRBJ1-5, with D possibly being TRBD1 (5 bases). From germline, CDR1 is WSHSY and CDR2 SAAADI. V was shortened by 5 bases and J by 5 bases, with 10 bases between the two germline ends. The CDR3 contains 13 residues. The CDR3 region has the DNA TGCGCCAGCAGTCGGGGGACGTATCAGCCCCAGCATTTT. Translated, it gives CASSRGTYQPQHF.

This clone was detected only once. This chain connects TRBV27 to TRBJ2-7, with D unclear. Germline assignment: CDR1 MNHEY and CDR2 SMNVEV (reference sequence). Trimming removed 3 bases at V and 3 bases at J, with 9 bases between. This CDR3 is built from 13 residues. In DNA form, the CDR3 reads TGTGCCAGCAGTTTGAGGCCTTTCTACGAGCAGTACTTC. It specifies CASSLRPFYEQYF.

V and J are TRBV3-1 (or the pseudogene TRBV3-2) and TRBJ2-2; 10 nucleotides line up with TRBD2. The CDR3 covers 15 residues. Germline V gives CDR1 LGHDT, CDR2 YNNKEL (reference sequence). Trimming at V came to 4 bases and at J to 7 bases, leaving 6 bases not matched to a gene. The CDR3 DNA reads as TGTGCCAGCAGCCTAGCGGGAGGTGTGTTCGGGGAGCTGTTTTTT. Protein sequence: CASSLAGGVFGELFF.

This clone appeared once. The V and J genes are TRBV24-1 and TRBJ1-2, with D perhaps TRBD1 (6 bases). This CDR3 is 15 amino acids long. V lost 4 bases to trimming and J lost 6 bases, with 17 bases between them. The germline gives CDR1 KGHDR, CDR2 SFDVKD. As DNA, the CDR3 is TGTGCCACCAGTGAGGGACGGGGCAGGGGAAATGGCTACACCTTC. Translating it yields CATSEGRGRGNGYTF.

The chain couples TRBV5-1 to TRBJ1-4; 7 bases agree with TRBD1. J lost 8 bases, V lost 0 bases, and 4 bases had no gene match. In germline, CDR1 is SGHRS, CDR2 YFSETQ. This CDR3 has 14 amino acids. CDR3 sequence: CASSLEGAAEKLFF. The CDR3 region has the DNA TGCGCCAGCAGCTTGGAGGGGGCGGCGGAAAAACTGTTTTTT.

The chain has TRBV28 and TRBJ2-4; 10 positions match TRBD1. V gave up 9 bases and J gave up 1 base; unmatched junction bases: 6. CDR3 length: 15 residues. The germline gives CDR1 MDHEN, CDR2 SYDVKM. Here the CDR3 reads CASGTGAGAKNIQYF. The CDR3 DNA reads TGTGCCAGTGGGACAGGGGCCGGGGCCAAAAACATTCAGTACTTC.

The CDR3 sequence: CASSLGGANTGELFF. In DNA form, the CDR3 reads TGTGCCAGCAGCTTAGGAGGAGCGAACACCGGGGAGCTGTTTTTT. This sequence joins TRBV7-2 and TRBJ2-2, with D hard to call. V was cut by 1 base and J by 0 bases, with 6 bases left in between. Germline CDR1 and CDR2: SGHTA and FQGNSA. The CDR3 covers 15 residues.

Written as DNA, the CDR3 is TGTGCCAGCAACATGGACAGGGGTCAGCCCCAGCATTTT. Its protein is CASNMDRGQPQHF. This chain links TRBV6-5 with TRBJ1-5; 9 bases are shared with TRBD1. The CDR3 length is 13 residues. V lost 7 bases, J lost 6 bases, and 4 bases stayed unmatched. CDR1 MNHEY and CDR2 SVGAGI come from the germline V gene.

The chain couples TRBV27 to TRBJ1-2; D remains ambiguous. V gave up 3 bases and J gave up 3 bases, with 8 bases separating them. This CDR3 has 13 residues. CDR1 and CDR2 from the germline V gene are MNHEY and SMNVEV (reference sequence). CDR3 bases: TGTGCCAGCAGTTTGGCAGAGGACTATGGCTACACCTTC. As protein: CASSLAEDYGYTF.

Note on this clone: At one of its ends the junction is not consistent with the germline gene, which may arise from a read error. The V and J genes are TRBV6-2 or TRBV6-3 and TRBJ2-1; tentative D call: TRBD2 (6 bases). The germline V gene encodes CDR1 MNHEY and CDR2 SVGEGT. CDR3 length equals 14 residues. In DNA, the CDR3 is TGTGCCAGCAGCCGGGGGACTTCCTCCAATGAGCAGTTCTTC. It is translated as CASSRGTSSNEQFF.

This rearrangement joins TRBV18 to TRBJ2-7; TRBD1 matches at 8 bases. This CDR3 is 13 amino acids long. CDR1 is KGHSH and CDR2 is LQKENI in the germline V gene. Germline trimming cut 3 bases from V and 6 bases from J; bases unmatched to any gene: 4. CDR3 sequence reads: CASSPSGGSEQYV. The CDR3 DNA sequence: TGTGCCAGCTCACCGTCAGGGGGCAGCGAGCAGTACGTC.

CDR3 bases: TGTGCCAGCAGACACCGGGGGATTTTGGGTACTGAAGCTTTCTTT. Protein product: CASRHRGILGTEAFF. The chain uses TRBV28 and TRBJ1-1, with a weak D call TRBD1 (5 bases). CDR3 length: 15 amino acids. The germline gives CDR1 MDHEN, CDR2 SYDVKM. V was clipped by 6 bases and J by 5 bases, with 19 bases between them.

V and J are TRBV6-2 or TRBV6-3 and TRBJ1-2, with no clear D. Trimming stripped 6 bases from V and 4 bases from J, with 6 bases between. The V gene's germline CDR1 is MNHEY and CDR2 SVGEGT. CDR3 length equals 11 residues. In DNA, the CDR3 is TGTGCCAGCAGCTCCCTCTATGGCTACACCTTC. This sequence encodes CASSSLYGYTF.

The gene calls are TRBV3-1 (or the pseudogene TRBV3-2) and TRBJ1-5; D ambiguous. The CDR3 extends over 15 amino acids. Germline V gene lookup returns CDR1 LGHDT and CDR2 YNNKEL (reference sequence). V was cut by 1 base and J by 3 bases, with 10 bases left in between. This CDR3 reads CASSQGTADNQPQHF. In nucleotides, the CDR3 is TGTGCCAGCAGCCAAGGTACAGCCGACAATCAGCCCCAGCATTTT.

This rearrangement joins TRBV7-9 to TRBJ2-1, with 7 bases that match TRBD1. The germline V gene has CDR1 SEHNR and CDR2 FQNEAQ (reference sequence). The CDR3 consists of 15 residues. The J segment lost 0 bases and the V segment lost 2 bases, leaving 1 base of the junction unmatched. The CDR3 DNA is TGTGCCAGCAGCTTATCAGGGGGCTCCTACAATGAGCAGTTCTTC. Protein sequence: CASSLSGGSYNEQFF.

The J gene is TRBJ2-7, the V gene TRBV19; 7 bases are a match to TRBD1. Germline trimming cut 5 bases from V and 1 base from J; bases unmatched to any gene: 5. Germline V lookup: CDR1 LNHDA, CDR2 SQIVND (reference sequence). The CDR3 totals 14 residues. The CDR3 loop is CASSPRTGSYEQYF. The CDR3 region has the DNA TGTGCCAGTAGTCCCCGGACAGGATCCTACGAGCAGTACTTC. The full variable domain, completed using reference TRBV19 and TRBJ2-7, is DGGITQSPKYLFRKEGQNVTLSCEQNLNHDAMYWYRQDPGQGLRLIYYSQIVNDFQKGDIAEGYSVSREKKESFPLTVTSAQKNPTAFYLCASSPRTGSYEQYFGPGTRLTVT.